These 21 T cell receptor beta chains were all obtained from the same sample, sequenced in a study of molecular identifiers for immune sequencing clone quantification. TCRdb used MiXCR to reprocess the PCR reads, holding one entry per CDR3 protein. The sample has hundreds of thousands of distinct CDR3 sequences, about a fifth seen once. Sequencing was done on a sample of naive CD8+ T cells from blood, with Jurkat cell RNA spiked in. Regarding subset: FACS-sorted CD8+CD4-CCR7+CD45RA+ naive T cells. The receptors shown here come from a human donor in good health. Some libraries in this study had Jurkat cell RNA spiked in.

In its sample, this clonotype was seen many times. The chain links TRBV27 to TRBJ1-1; TRBD1 matches at 8 bases. V lost 5 bases, J lost 4 bases, and 15 bases stayed unmatched. The CDR3 runs 17 residues. CDR1 is MNHEY and CDR2 is SMNVEV in the germline V gene (reference sequence). The CDR3, as DNA: TGTGCCAGCAGTACACACTGGACAGGGATGGGGGGCACTGAAGCTTTCTTT. Its translation: CASSTHWTGMGGTEAFF.

As for this clonotype: Just one base apart from a much larger clone, this may be a read error. The gene calls are TRBV5-6 and TRBJ2-7, with unresolved D. V was shortened by 0 bases and J by 2 bases, with 9 bases between the two germline ends. Germline V CDR1 and CDR2: SGHDT, YYEEEE. This CDR3 has 14 amino acids. The CDR3 is CASSLVSETYEQYF. CDR3 DNA: TGTGCCAGCAGCTTGGTATCAGAGACCTACGAGCAGTACTTC.

This chain links TRBV19 with TRBJ1-5, with D possibly TRBD1 on 5 matching bases. V gave up 4 bases and J gave up 0 bases, with 16 bases separating them. CDR3 length: 17 residues. Per the germline V gene, CDR1 is LNHDA and CDR2 is SQIVND (reference sequence). CDR3 amino acids: CASSTWDGSYSNQPQHF. The CDR3 nucleotides are TGTGCCAGTAGTACCTGGGACGGATCTTATAGCAATCAGCCCCAGCATTTT.

The chain couples TRBV7-2 to TRBJ2-1, with 14 positions matching TRBD2. CDR3 length: 15 amino acids. Germline V gene lookup returns CDR1 SGHTA and CDR2 FQGNSA. V was clipped by 4 bases and J by 8 bases; unmatched bases: 4. The CDR3 DNA is TGTGCCAGCAGCTCCGGACTAGCGGGAGGCTATGAGCAGTTCTTC. Amino acid sequence: CASSSGLAGGYEQFF.

The sample holds many counts of this clonotype. The rearrangement uses TRBV13 and TRBJ1-3; D perhaps matches TRBD1 (6 bases). The V gene's germline CDR1 is PRHDT and CDR2 FYEKMQ (reference sequence). The CDR3 spans 16 residues. Trimming took 7 bases from V and 0 from J, leaving 16 bases between them. CDR3 sequence reads: CASNSGDTSSGNTIYF. The CDR3 coding sequence is TGTGCCAGCAACTCCGGGGACACTAGCTCTGGAAACACCATATATTTT.

This clonotype was observed many times. This chain connects TRBV5-1 to TRBJ1-4; TRBD1 might be the D (5 bases). Germline V lookup: CDR1 SGHRS, CDR2 YFSETQ. This CDR3 region has 15 residues. V was trimmed by 0 bases and J by 7 bases, leaving 13 bases between them. CDR3 in amino acids: CASSLDRGYPEKLFF. As DNA, the CDR3 is TGCGCCAGCAGCTTGGATCGGGGGTATCCTGAAAAACTGTTTTTT.

This clonotype came up many times. The chain recombines TRBV7-8 with TRBJ2-3, with 9 bases lining up with TRBD1. This CDR3 is built from 15 residues. Germline values: CDR1 SGHVS, CDR2 FQNEAQ. Trimming at V came to 5 bases and at J to 4 bases, leaving 7 bases not matched to a gene. The CDR3 here is CASSANRGLADTQYF. In DNA form, the CDR3 reads TGTGCCAGCAGCGCTAACAGGGGGCTGGCAGATACGCAGTATTTT.

The chain links TRBV6-4 to TRBJ1-2, with TRBD1 as a possible D gene (6 bases). CDR1 and CDR2 from the germline V gene are MRHNA and SNTAGT. Trimming took off 6 bases at V and 4 bases at J, with 18 bases between the two ends. The length of the CDR3 is 15 residues. The CDR3 sequence: CASRPSTGSSYGYTF. The CDR3 DNA reads TGTGCCAGCAGACCCTCGACAGGATCTAGCTATGGCTACACCTTC.

This clonotype appeared many times. J is TRBJ2-3 and V is TRBV29-1, with 8 nucleotides matching TRBD1. The V gene end was trimmed by 6 bases and the J gene end by 1 base; junction bases not matched to a gene: 6. CDR1 and CDR2 (germline): SQVTM, ANQGSEA. The CDR3 contains 14 residues. The CDR3 coding sequence is TGCAGCGTGACCGGGACAGGAGGCACAGATACGCAGTATTTT. This translates into CSVTGTGGTDTQYF.

On this clonotype: A single base separates this from a much larger clone, so it may be a read error. The rearrangement links TRBV18 to TRBJ1-1; D is ambiguous. CDR3 size: 15 residues. Between the trimmed V and J ends, which lost 0 bases and 0 bases, there was a span of 8 bases. Germline loops: CDR1 KGHSH, CDR2 LQKENI. The CDR3 DNA sequence: TGTGCCAGCTCACCACCGCGGGTCATGAACACTGAAGCTTTCTTT. Amino acid sequence: CASSPPRVMNTEAFF.

This clonotype was observed at least ten times. The gene calls are TRBV15 and TRBJ2-7; D call uncertain. Between the trimmed V and J ends, which lost 1 base and 5 bases, there was a span of 15 bases. CDR1 and CDR2 from the germline V gene are LNHNV and YYDKDF (reference sequence). The CDR3 totals 15 residues. The CDR3 here is CATSRVVLGRDEQYF. CDR3 nucleotides: TGTGCCACCAGCAGAGTGGTACTGGGCCGGGACGAGCAGTACTTC.

V gene TRBV4-1 combines with J gene TRBJ2-1; 8 bases align to TRBD1. Germline CDR1 is MGHRA and CDR2 is YSYEKL. Losses at the gene ends were 4 bases for V and 2 bases for J; bases not matched to a gene: 13. This CDR3 spans 18 amino acids. This CDR3 reads CASSPHDGWGQAYNEQFF. The CDR3 DNA reads TGCGCCAGCAGCCCGCATGACGGATGGGGACAGGCCTACAATGAGCAGTTCTTC.

In this sample, this clonotype turned up many times. The chain employs TRBV5-6 and TRBJ1-6; 7 bases are a match to TRBD1. This CDR3 has 15 amino acids. V gave up 4 bases and J gave up 3 bases; unmatched junction bases: 4. Per germline, CDR1 SGHDT and CDR2 YYEEEE. The CDR3 region has the DNA TGTGCCAGCAGCGCACGGGACAGCTATAATTCACCCCTCCACTTT. It encodes CASSARDSYNSPLHF.

This chain connects TRBV7-8 to TRBJ1-1; maybe TRBD1 (5 bases). The CDR3 is made up of 17 amino acids. V gave up 1 base and J gave up 3 bases, with 18 bases separating them. The germline CDR1 and CDR2 sequences are SGHVS and FQNEAQ. CDR3 in DNA: TGTGCCAGCAGCTTAGGGTTAGGAAAAGCAGGGCACACTGAAGCTTTCTTT. Its translation: CASSLGLGKAGHTEAFF.

Details on this clonotype: This sequence may be a read error, since a much larger clone differs from it by one base. CDR3 DNA: TGCAGTGCTGAGGAATTGTGGGGGGGCGAGAACACTGAAGCTTTCTTT. This sequence encodes CSAEELWGGENTEAFF. V usage is TRBV20-1 and J usage is TRBJ1-1; possible D gene TRBD1, 6 bases. V was trimmed by 5 bases and J by 1 base, leaving 20 bases between them. This CDR3 is built from 16 residues. Looked up from germline, CDR1 is DFQATT and CDR2 is SNEGSKA (reference sequence).

The gene calls are TRBV18 and TRBJ2-6; 10 bases align to TRBD2. V lost 2 bases, J lost 0 bases, and 7 bases stayed unmatched. This CDR3 has 19 residues. CDR1 and CDR2 (germline): KGHSH, LQKENI. The CDR3 DNA reads TGTGCCAGCTCACCAGGGGCTAGCGGGAGTAGCTCTGGGGCCAACGTCCTGACTTTC. The encoded protein is CASSPGASGSSSGANVLTF.

In its sample, this clonotype was seen many times. This chain links TRBV27 with TRBJ2-7; 10 nucleotides match TRBD1. CDR1 and CDR2 (germline): MNHEY, SMNVEV (reference sequence). J was trimmed by 5 bases and V by 8 bases; bases with no gene match: 12. The CDR3 loop spans 15 amino acids. The CDR3 DNA is TGTGCCAGCGCGTGGGGGGGACAGGGGTCGGACGAGCAGTACTTC. Protein: CASAWGGQGSDEQYF.

This clonotype has a count of ten or more. The chain combines TRBV28 with TRBJ2-7, with a possible D match to TRBD1 (6 bases). V dropped 6 bases and J dropped 2 bases, with 11 bases sitting between them. CDR1 is MDHEN and CDR2 is SYDVKM in the germline V gene. CDR3 length: 13 amino acids. The CDR3 DNA sequence: TGTGCCAGCAGCCGCCGGGACACCTACGAGCAGTACTTC. It encodes CASSRRDTYEQYF.

Worth noting for this clonotype: One base away lies a much larger clone, so this may be a sequencing read error. The J gene is TRBJ2-3, the V gene TRBV12-3 or TRBV12-4; D remains unclear. The CDR3 has 15 residues. V lost 5 bases and J 1 base, leaving 13 bases between the germline ends. This chain's CDR3 is CASSPTGTRTDTQYF. CDR3 DNA sequence: TGTGCCAGCAGTCCCACCGGTACGCGCACAGATACGCAGTATTTT.

This clonotype was observed at least ten times. The genes are TRBV14 and TRBJ2-7; 7 bases fit TRBD2. With 1 base clipped from V and 6 bases from J, the junction kept 0 bases outside the gene matches. Per germline, CDR1 SGHDN and CDR2 FVKESK. The CDR3 runs 12 residues. The DNA of the CDR3 is TGTGCCAGCAGCCAAGGGACTAGCGAGCAGTACTTC. Its protein is CASSQGTSEQYF.

Concerning this clonotype itself: A much bigger clone sits one base away, suggesting this may be a read error. The V call is TRBV7-2, the J call TRBJ2-1; 7 bases fit TRBD1. Germline CDR1 SGHTA, CDR2 FQGNSA. The CDR3 has 16 residues. The CDR3 here is CASSSETGIAYDEQFF. The CDR3 region has the DNA TGTGCCAGCAGCTCAGAGACAGGGATAGCCTACGATGAGCAGTTCTTC.